Listed below are T cell receptor beta chains from one sample, sequenced in a study of T cells after yellow fever vaccination. TCRdb reanalysed the 5' RACE reads using MiXCR and keeps one entry per CDR3 protein. Of 280,000 or so distinct CDR3 sequences listed, 8.5% to 10% are singletons. Material: CD4+ T cells sorted from PBMCs, obtained 5 days after the yellow fever booster vaccination. These receptors all come from a man between 18 and 29 years old who received the YFV17D yellow fever vaccine. CDR3s leave out the opening cysteine and the closing phenylalanine or tryptophan.

V gene	CDR3 length	CDR3 protein
TRBV6-1	12	ASSRTGTGNTIY
TRBV4-1	11	ASSRTGPGELF
TRBV5-6	13	ASSERDSGSYGYT
TRBV5-6	14	ASSPDGGTGDTEAF
TRBV7-2	13	ASSRALAGTLTQY
TRBV20-1	13	SARGGAGDEETQY
TRBV4-3	19	ASSLLSPHEGPLSSGYTIY
TRBV28	12	ASTTTPNNSPLH
TRBV20-1	12	SAPPAGRYTEAF
TRBV25-1	9	ASRGDRKLF
TRBV2	15	ASSHAPGVMSNQPQH
TRBV4-3	13	ASSQGGQGSDTQY
TRBV4-2	13	ASSPIPGTGDEQY
TRBV4-2	14	ASSQDRGGSGNTIY
TRBV15	17	ATSRDPLTGTSGANVLT
TRBV12-3/TRBV12-4	11	ASSTTGDMAAF
TRBV7-2	13	ASSTQGWYTGELF
TRBV5-1	12	ASSPRRVNTEAF
TRBV9	12	ASTPQGAYNEQF
TRBV5-1	14	ASSAGEGSGANVLT
TRBV4-1	14	ASSPQGVSLNTEAF
TRBV7-9	14	ASSLVGRGMHTEAF
TRBV4-3	13	ASSQDIRQLDTQY
TRBV5-1	12	ASSTRLAYNEQF
TRBV5-4	14	ASSLSGGEDTGELF
TRBV4-3	11	ASSRRSTGELF
TRBV7-9	12	ASSLARGLDEQF
TRBV20-1	10	SARDRHYGYT
TRBV7-6	13	ASSPRSGVRETQY
TRBV5-6	12	ASSPWMGGAGRD
TRBV5-1	15	ASSVDRGGGRNTEAF
TRBV10-3	12	AIKERGVTDTQY
TRBV9	13	ASSVDGAPTYEQY
TRBV5-4	14	ASSSQPENSGNTIY
TRBV7-8	15	ASSPTRVFLGTDTQY
TRBV5-1	13	ASSFGQFATDTQY
TRBV20-1	10	SANRGDQPQH
TRBV5-1	13	ASSKDRGTQETQY
TRBV5-1	12	ASSFTQGTTEAF
TRBV6-5	12	ASSSGQPYNEQF
TRBV5-1	12	ASSFDASYNEQF
TRBV9	11	ASSVTNGAPLH
TRBV5-1	13	ASSLYRAENTEAF
TRBV5-1	11	ASSFTEAETQY
TRBV4-1	13	ASSQGSGGRETQY
TRBV7-9	11	ASSSGTSSPLH
TRBV6-1	11	ASRQGIPYEQY
TRBV25-1	12	ASSPSGGAAEQF
TRBV20-1	12	SARLADSTDTQY
TRBV7-2	12	ASSEERLNQPQH
TRBV5-1	12	ASAFQGGEETQY
TRBV6-6	12	ATRAGGLNNEQF
TRBV27	12	ASGTSGGAVEQF
TRBV7-9	15	ASSRLIAGDHTGELF
TRBV6-5	14	ASRLAPGQITDTQY
TRBV5-1	12	ASSLGNPNEKLF
TRBV9	10	ASSVDFYGYT
TRBV6-2/TRBV6-3	14	ASSYGPGGPGNIQY
TRBV20-1	14	SARGPGLAGYNEQF
TRBV20-1	14	SATGTGGTFTSAQY